Shown below are 2 T cell receptor beta chains from a single sample sequenced in a study of blood T cell repertoires in COVID-19. Using immunoSEQ multiplex PCR, the repertoire was profiled, and TCRdb retains in-frame clones only, with some absent. The sample includes roughly 77,000 clones, over 75% seen only once; the top ten take around 9.5%. The sequenced sample consisted of peripheral blood. These receptors were obtained from a human donor in a cohort sampled during active COVID-19.

J is TRBJ2-2 and V is TRBV18; D not certain. The CDR3 covers 16 residues. Germline lookup yields CDR1 KGHSH and CDR2 LQKENI. Between the trimmed V and J ends, which lost 6 bases and 1 base, there was a span of 15 bases. The CDR3 nucleotides read TGTGCCAGCTCGCCGAAACACCCAGTGAACACCGGGGAGCTGTTTTTT. It specifies CASSPKHPVNTGELFF.

The chain uses TRBV6-2 or TRBV6-3 and TRBJ1-1; TRBD1 might be the D (6 bases). The V gene lost 2 bases and the J gene lost 8 bases, with 24 bases spanning the gap. The length of the CDR3 is 17 residues. CDR1 is MNHEY, CDR2 SVGEGT, per germline. The CDR3 spells CASSYPFGGGIAAEAFF. The CDR3 nucleotides are TGTGCCAGCAGTTACCCATTCGGGGGGGGCATAGCCGCAGAAGCTTTCTTT.